This T cell receptor (beta chain) was recorded in a study of cytomegalovirus exposure and HLA in healthy donors. At the level of the study: The same platform was used for the 130 or so validation repertoires as for the roughly 730 first-cohort repertoires, as reported in a later analysis. Findings and limits, study-wide: The tendency of first-cohort TCR clusters to co-occur in the 95 to 150 validation repertoires was the finding of a later analysis. Generally TCR sequences proved uncommon, though certain public TCRs appeared in numerous donors.

Between the trimmed V and J ends, which lost 7 bases and 0 bases, there was a span of 13 bases. The germline CDR1 and CDR2 sequences are MGHRA and YSYEKL. This CDR3 has 14 residues. To note about this clone: Its antigen is not identified.

Sequencing was performed with immunoSEQ multiplex PCR; in TCRdb, only in-frame clones are kept and a portion is missing. The table lists about 120,000 clones, roughly 88% of them singletons. Sequencing was carried out using PBMCs. This chain uses TRBV4-1 with TRBJ2-7; D might be TRBD1 (6 bases). The receptor's source is a young woman in good health and CMV-seropositive. The CDR3 here is CASTLGAASYEQYF. CDR3 in DNA: TGCGCCAGCACCCTGGGGGCGGCCTCCTACGAGCAGTACTTC.